This T cell receptor (beta chain) was retrieved from a study of blood T cell repertoires in COVID-19. In the study overall: Donors in the United States, Italy and Spain gave samples during acute or convalescent COVID-19. The analysed material was cDNA or gDNA that came from T cells, B-cell-depleted T cells, or PBMCs.

This table comes from immunoSEQ multiplex PCR, and its TCRdb copy is limited to in-frame clones, with some not included. The sample lists about 150,000 clones; approximately 83% were seen once. V shed 5 bases and J 0 bases; nucleotides not matched to a gene: 13. The CDR3 contains 17 residues. The germline gives CDR1 MNHEY, CDR2 SMNVEV (reference sequence). The sample consisted of peripheral blood. The V call is TRBV27, the J call TRBJ2-7, with TRBD2 matching over 7 bases. The sequence was obtained from a man aged 65-85 years with acute or convalescent COVID-19. CDR3 coding DNA: TGTGCCAGCAGTCCCCACCATGGGGGGAGGGCCTCCTACGAGCAGTACTTC. Encoded protein: CASSPHHGGRASYEQYF.